A single sample is the source of the 26 T cell receptor beta chains below, sequenced in a study of blood T cell repertoires in COVID-19. TCRdb's table, derived via immunoSEQ multiplex PCR, lists solely in-frame clones and lacks some. In the table there are 200,000 to 250,000 clones, about 85% of which are singletons. Sequences were obtained from peripheral blood. The source is a woman under 30 who had recovered from COVID-19.

The rearrangement links TRBV18 to TRBJ1-4; 8 bases fit TRBD1. Per germline, CDR1 KGHSH and CDR2 LQKENI. The CDR3 length is 14 residues. With V trimmed by 3 bases and J by 8 bases, 5 bases remained unmatched. CDR3 DNA sequence: TGTGCCAGCTCACCGGACAGGGCAAGGGAAAAACTGTTTTTT. This encodes CASSPDRAREKLFF.

This chain links TRBV27 with TRBJ2-7; possible D gene TRBD1, 6 bases. Germline V gene data show CDR1 as MNHEY and CDR2 as SMNVEV (reference sequence). This CDR3 region has 12 residues. With 10 bases removed from V and 1 base from J, the gap between germline ends came to 11 bases. Here the CDR3 reads CATGDGSYEQYF. CDR3 coding DNA: TGTGCCACAGGGGACGGTTCCTACGAGCAGTACTTC.

The chain couples TRBV7-3 to TRBJ2-3, with 8 nucleotides matching TRBD2. CDR3 length equals 17 residues. Germline CDR1 is SGHTA and CDR2 is FQGTGA. V trimming: 4 bases; J trimming: 3 bases; junction bases outside the gene matches: 12. CDR3 region: CASSSPREGGGTDTQYF. The CDR3 region has the DNA TGTGCCAGCAGCTCCCCCCGGGAGGGGGGCGGGACAGATACGCAGTATTTT.

The chain uses TRBV30 and TRBJ2-5; 8 positions match TRBD1. The V segment lost 4 bases and the J segment 4 bases; nucleotides outside the gene matches: 5. The CDR3 spans 13 residues. Germline CDR1 reads GTSNPN; CDR2 reads SVGIG (reference sequence). CDR3 protein: CAWNRQGRETQYF. The DNA for the CDR3 is TGTGCCTGGAATAGACAGGGGCGAGAGACCCAGTACTTC.

This clone came up once. CDR3 sequence: CASSRRDRGGTEAFF. CDR3 DNA: TGTGCCAGCAGCCGAAGGGACAGGGGGGGTACTGAAGCTTTCTTT. The V call is TRBV11-2, the J call TRBJ1-1, with TRBD1 identical over 11 bases. In germline, CDR1 is SGHAT, CDR2 FQNNGV. The junction had 7 bases not matched to a gene; V was cut back by 5 bases and J by 5 bases. This CDR3 has 15 amino acids. The whole variable domain, filled in from reference TRBV11-2 and TRBJ1-1, reads EAGVAQSPRYKIIEKRQSVAFWCNPISGHATLYWYQQILGQGPKLLIQFQNNGVVDDSQLPKDRFSAERLKGVDSTLKIQPAKLEDSAVYLCASSRRDRGGTEAFFGQGTRLTVV.

This clone has just one count. The DNA of the CDR3 is TGCGCCAGCAGCGTTTTAGCGGGAACCGGGGAGCTGTTTTTT. It codes for CASSVLAGTGELFF. The rearrangement links TRBV5-1 to TRBJ2-2, with 8 bases identical to TRBD2. This CDR3 is built from 14 residues. With 4 bases clipped from V and 5 bases from J, the junction kept 4 bases outside the gene matches. Germline V CDR1 and CDR2: SGHRS, YFSETQ.

V is TRBV12-3 or TRBV12-4 and J is TRBJ1-1; D remains unclear. The CDR3 consists of 12 residues. V was trimmed by 8 bases and J by 5 bases, leaving 12 bases between them. The chain's CDR3 is CASVAGGTEAFF. The CDR3 region has the DNA TGTGCCAGCGTAGCGGGTGGAACTGAAGCTTTCTTT.

The rearrangement joins TRBV29-1 to TRBJ1-1, with D unresolved. The germline V gene encodes CDR1 SQVTM and CDR2 ANQGSEA. V was clipped by 4 bases and J by 0 bases, with 15 bases between them. CDR3 length: 15 amino acids. The CDR3 protein is CSVALLIKMNTEAFF. Written as DNA, the CDR3 is TGCAGCGTTGCATTACTCATTAAGATGAACACTGAAGCTTTCTTT. Based on the CDR3 plus reference TRBV29-1 and TRBJ1-1, the full variable domain is SAVISQKPSRDICQRGTSLTIQCQVDSQVTMMFWYRQQPGQSLTLIATANQGSEATYESGFVIDKFPISRPNLTFSTLTVSNMSPEDSSIYLCSVALLIKMNTEAFFGQGTRLTVV.

In this sample, this clone turned up a few times. The DNA of the CDR3 is TGTGCCAGCAGTCCGAAGACCGGGACTTTGAACACCGGGGAGCTGTTTTTT. The encoded protein is CASSPKTGTLNTGELFF. The rearrangement uses TRBV7-2 and TRBJ2-2; a possible D gene is TRBD2 (6 bases). Germline V CDR1 and CDR2: SGHTA, FQGNSA. The CDR3 length is 17 residues. Trimming left V 6 bases short and J 1 base short, with 18 bases between.

The chain employs TRBV9 and TRBJ1-1; the D gene is possibly TRBD1 (5 bases). The length of the CDR3 is 16 residues. Looked up from germline, CDR1 is SGDLS and CDR2 is YYNGEE. Trimming left V 1 base short and J 1 base short, with 14 bases between. The CDR3 here is CASSVKGKRWNTEAFF. In nucleotides, the CDR3 is TGTGCCAGCAGCGTAAAGGGGAAAAGGTGGAACACTGAAGCTTTCTTT.

V usage is TRBV10-2 and J usage is TRBJ2-2; 11 nucleotides agree with TRBD2. This CDR3 is built from 16 residues. Per the germline V gene, CDR1 is WSHSY and CDR2 is SAAADI. V dropped 7 bases and J dropped 1; count of bases not matched to a gene: 5. The CDR3 here is CASTTGLAENTGELFF. The DNA of the CDR3 is TGCGCCAGCACTACGGGACTAGCGGAGAACACCGGGGAGCTGTTTTTT.

This rearrangement joins TRBV29-1 to TRBJ1-1; D remains ambiguous. There are 13 residues in the CDR3. Trimming removed 0 bases from V and 6 bases from J, with 11 bases in between. Germline values: CDR1 SQVTM, CDR2 ANQGSEA. This chain's CDR3 is CSVEDTKGAEAFF. The DNA for the CDR3 is TGCAGCGTTGAAGATACGAAGGGAGCTGAAGCTTTCTTT.

J is TRBJ1-3 and V is TRBV27; weak D call: TRBD1 (6 bases). The CDR3 covers 15 residues. Germline CDR1 reads MNHEY; CDR2 reads SMNVEV (reference sequence). Trimming pared 5 bases from V and 0 bases from J, leaving 11 bases between. The CDR3 sequence: CASSLGQSSGNTIYF. In nucleotides, the CDR3 is TGTGCCAGCAGTCTCGGACAGAGCTCTGGAAACACCATATATTTT.

The V and J genes are TRBV19 and TRBJ2-3, with D maybe TRBD2 (6 bases). Germline values: CDR1 LNHDA, CDR2 SQIVND (reference sequence). The CDR3 runs 15 residues. V gave up 3 bases and J gave up 0 bases, with 10 bases separating them. CDR3 region: CASSIWTTSTDTQYF. The CDR3 nucleotides are TGTGCCAGTAGTATTTGGACTACGAGCACAGATACGCAGTATTTT.

The chain has TRBV7-9 and TRBJ2-5; a weak D match, TRBD1 (5 bases). This CDR3 spans 14 amino acids. V shed 1 base and J shed 4 bases, with 10 bases lying between them. Germline V gene lookup returns CDR1 SEHNR and CDR2 FQNEAQ (reference sequence). CDR3 DNA sequence: TGTGCCAGCAGCTTAGACATAAGGGGAGAGACCCAGTACTTC. Its translation: CASSLDIRGETQYF. Filled out from reference TRBV7-9 and TRBJ2-5, the complete variable domain reads DTGVSQNPRHKITKRGQNVTFRCDPISEHNRLYWYRQTLGQGPEFLTYFQNEAQLEKSRLLSDRFSAERPKGSFSTLEIQRTEQGDSAMYLCASSLDIRGETQYFGPGTRLLVL.

V and J are TRBV4-3 and TRBJ1-1; D remains ambiguous. The V gene lost 2 bases and the J gene lost 3 bases, with 7 bases spanning the gap. Germline-derived CDR1 and CDR2 are LGHNA and YSLEER. This CDR3 spans 13 amino acids. Written as DNA, the CDR3 is TGCGCCAGCAGCCAAACCCGGGACACTGAAGCTTTCTTT. Translating gives CASSQTRDTEAFF.

The rearrangement joins TRBV29-1 to TRBJ1-2, with D hard to call. The germline V gene encodes CDR1 SQVTM and CDR2 ANQGSEA. The CDR3 runs to 12 residues. The V end was cut by 4 bases, the J end by 8 bases, with 14 bases between. The CDR3 reads CSVGGQAGGYTF. CDR3 in DNA: TGCAGCGTTGGTGGGCAGGCTGGGGGCTACACCTTC.

The J gene is TRBJ1-1, the V gene TRBV30, with 7 nucleotides matching TRBD1. The CDR3 contains 13 residues. Germline CDR1 is GTSNPN and CDR2 is SVGIG (reference sequence). V was pared by 6 bases and J by 0 bases, with 4 bases of the junction left unmatched. The CDR3 is CACQTGLNTEAFF. CDR3 DNA: TGTGCCTGTCAGACAGGGTTGAACACTGAAGCTTTCTTT.

The rearrangement uses TRBV2 and TRBJ2-7, with TRBD1 identical over 8 bases. This CDR3 is 12 amino acids long. Per the germline V gene, CDR1 is SNHLY and CDR2 is FYNNEI. Germline trimming cut 7 bases from V and 5 bases from J; bases unmatched to any gene: 4. The CDR3: CASNRRGHEQYF. The DNA for the CDR3 is TGTGCCAGCAATCGCAGGGGGCACGAGCAGTACTTC. The variable domain in full, with the rest retrieved from reference TRBV2 and TRBJ2-7, is EPEVTQTPSHQVTQMGQEVILRCVPISNHLYFYWYRQILGQKVEFLVSFYNNEISEKSEIFDDQFSVERPDGSNFTLKIRSTKLEDSAMYFCASNRRGHEQYFGPGTRLTVT.

V gene TRBV5-6 combines with J gene TRBJ2-1, with 7 bases aligning to TRBD1. With V trimmed by 3 bases and J by 10 bases, 1 base remained unmatched. CDR1 and CDR2 from the germline V gene are SGHDT and YYEEEE. This CDR3 comprises 11 residues. CDR3 DNA: TGTGCCAGCAGCTCCAGGGGGGAGCAGTTCTTC. Protein sequence: CASSSRGEQFF.

The chain employs TRBV6-1 and TRBJ2-1; 10 bases align to TRBD2. CDR1 and CDR2 (germline): MNHNS, SASEGT. The V gene end was trimmed by 1 base and the J gene end by 6 bases; junction bases not matched to a gene: 3. The CDR3 length is 15 residues. CDR3 in amino acids: CASSEDVAGGNEQFF. Written as DNA, the CDR3 is TGTGCCAGCAGTGAAGATGTAGCGGGAGGCAATGAGCAGTTCTTC.

J is TRBJ1-2 and V is TRBV7-9; no clear D. V dropped 4 bases and J dropped 0 bases, with 18 bases sitting between them. The CDR3 consists of 17 residues. CDR1 is SEHNR and CDR2 is FQNEAQ in the germline V gene (reference sequence). The CDR3 here is CASSSPGGRPTNYGYTF. In nucleotides, the CDR3 is TGTGCCAGCAGCTCCCCCGGAGGGCGGCCCACTAACTATGGCTACACCTTC. The whole variable domain, remainder taken from reference TRBV7-9 and TRBJ1-2, is DTGVSQNPRHKITKRGQNVTFRCDPISEHNRLYWYRQTLGQGPEFLTYFQNEAQLEKSRLLSDRFSAERPKGSFSTLEIQRTEQGDSAMYLCASSSPGGRPTNYGYTFGSGTRLTVV.

The chain couples TRBV7-3 to TRBJ2-3; perhaps TRBD2 as D (6 bases). Between the trimmed V and J ends, which lost 8 bases and 4 bases, there was a span of 16 bases. CDR1 SGHTA and CDR2 FQGTGA come from the germline V gene. The CDR3 has 14 amino acids. CDR3 region: CASEAFRLADTQYF. The CDR3 nucleotides read TGTGCCAGCGAGGCGTTTAGACTAGCAGATACGCAGTATTTT.

The chain recombines TRBV11-2 with TRBJ2-2; D possibly corresponds to TRBD2 (6 bases). The V and J ends lost 3 bases and 0 bases respectively, with 8 bases between them. Germline assignment: CDR1 SGHAT and CDR2 FQNNGV. The CDR3 runs to 15 residues. CDR3 coding DNA: TGTGCCAGCAGCTTTGGAGGGGCGAACACCGGGGAGCTGTTTTTT. This sequence encodes CASSFGGANTGELFF.

The CDR3 region is CASSLASSYNEQFF. The CDR3, as DNA: TGTGCCAGCAGCTTAGCGAGTAGTTACAATGAGCAGTTCTTC. V gene TRBV7-2 combines with J gene TRBJ2-1; the D is unclear. Germline V gene sequence: CDR1 SGHTA, CDR2 FQGNSA. CDR3 length: 14 amino acids. V lost 0 bases and J lost 4, with 7 bases in between.

The CDR3 nucleotides read TGTGCCAGCAGCAACAGCGGGAGGGTCTACAATGAGCAGTTCTTC. This translates into CASSNSGRVYNEQFF. The chain uses TRBV11-1 and TRBJ2-1; 10 nucleotides agree with TRBD2. Germline lookup yields CDR1 SGHAT and CDR2 FQDESV (reference sequence). The CDR3 has 15 amino acids. The ends lost 5 bases at V and 3 bases at J; junction bases unmatched: 4. Complete variable domain (other parts from reference TRBV11-1 and TRBJ2-1): EAEVAQSPRYKITEKSQAVAFWCDPISGHATLYWYRQILGQGPELLVQFQDESVVDDSQLPKDRFSAERLKGVDSTLKIQPAELGDSAMYLCASSNSGRVYNEQFFGPGTRLTVL.